Only one count was recorded for the clone carrying this T cell receptor (beta chain). What it binds is unknown. CD4+ naive, central memory, regulatory and stem cell-like memory subsets were isolated by sorting on CD45RO/CCR7/CD25/CD127/CD95/CD27. The germline V and J ends were trimmed by 3 bases and 2 bases, with 8 bases remaining between them. Germline V CDR1 and CDR2: SGHNT, YYREEE (reference sequence). The CDR3 has 13 amino acids. TCRB transcripts that were expressed got sequenced, as all of the isolated RNA had been reverse transcribed. The method was immunoSEQ multiplex PCR; TCRdb's version includes in-frame clones alone and lacks a portion of them. The sample includes hundreds of thousands of clones, over 10% of them seen just once. The sample originates from a study of beta chain features in type 1 diabetes. Study outcomes and limitations: TCRB CDR3 length was moderately but significantly reduced in all four CD4+ subsets of Type 1 diabetes patients.

The sequencing sample was made of naive CD4+ T cells from blood. This TCR was recovered from a man in his late teens or twenties with type 1 diabetes. The gene calls are TRBV5-4 and TRBJ2-5; weak D call: TRBD2 (5 bases). CDR3 nucleotide sequence: TGTGCCAGCAGCTGGTGGGAGCAAGAGACCCAGTACTTC. It encodes CASSWWEQETQYF.